The rows below give T cell receptor beta chains drawn from one sample of a study of T cells in localized non-small cell lung cancer. The assay was immunoSEQ multiplex PCR, and TCRdb's table has in-frame clones only and misses some. The sample consists of tens of thousands of clones, around 84% of them appearing once. Here the sequenced sample was peripheral blood, taken before any cancer treatment. These receptors were collected from a female donor older than 55 with stage I lung adenocarcinoma. The CDR3 runs from the conserved cysteine through the conserved F or W. The D gene is left open where the match is weak. Not all rows give a size; the values are once, few, many and, for expanded clones, a class.

d_call: -
j_call: TRBJ2-1
v_call: TRBV5-1
clone_size: -
cdr3_aa: CASSLATGRSGFEQFF
cdr3_nt: TGCGCCAGCAGCTTGGCCACGGGAAGGTCAGGCTTTGAGCAGTTCTTC

d_call: -
j_call: TRBJ1-2
v_call: TRBV14
clone_size: -
cdr3_aa: CASTYAPGYGYTF
cdr3_nt: TGTGCCAGCACCTATGCCCCGGGCTATGGCTACACCTTC

d_call: -
j_call: TRBJ2-3
v_call: TRBV29-1
clone_size: -
cdr3_aa: CSVEDQSSGHTDTQYF
cdr3_nt: TGCAGCGTTGAAGATCAGTCCAGCGGCCACACAGATACGCAGTATTTT

d_call: -
j_call: TRBJ2-7
v_call: TRBV6-6
clone_size: -
cdr3_aa: CASSYGTTQYF
cdr3_nt: TGTGCCAGCAGTTACGGGACAACCCAGTACTTC

d_call: -
j_call: TRBJ1-6
v_call: TRBV28
clone_size: -
cdr3_aa: CASSPSLGNSPLHF
cdr3_nt: TGTGCCAGCAGTCCCTCCCTTGGCAATTCACCCCTCCACTTT

d_call: -
j_call: TRBJ2-2
v_call: TRBV5-4
clone_size: once
cdr3_aa: CASSMEGSNAGELFF
cdr3_nt: TGTGCCAGCAGCATGGAGGGGAGTAACGCCGGGGAGCTGTTTTTT

d_call: TRBD1
j_call: TRBJ1-4
v_call: TRBV2
clone_size: -
cdr3_aa: CASSVVRGPEKLFF
cdr3_nt: TGTGCCAGCAGTGTGGTCAGGGGGCCTGAAAAACTGTTTTTT

d_call: -
j_call: TRBJ2-7
v_call: TRBV6-1
clone_size: -
cdr3_aa: CASSATGLEYF
cdr3_nt: TGTGCCAGCAGTGCAACAGGGCTGGAATACTTC

d_call: -
j_call: TRBJ1-4
v_call: TRBV6-6
clone_size: -
cdr3_aa: CASSRGQSNEKLFF
cdr3_nt: TGTGCCAGCAGCCGAGGACAGAGTAATGAAAAACTGTTTTTT

d_call: TRBD2
j_call: TRBJ2-1
v_call: TRBV7-2
clone_size: -
cdr3_aa: CASSLGGTSGWNEQFF
cdr3_nt: TGTGCCAGCAGCTTAGGGGGGACTAGCGGGTGGAATGAGCAGTTCTTC